The source of this T cell receptor (beta chain) is a study of T cells in localized non-small cell lung cancer. General study findings and limits: Maximal T cell clonality occurred in uninvolved adjacent lung, with tumor ranking below it. Sequence data derive from only one tumor region, so heterogeneity remains possible. Longer overall survival associated with higher blood T cell density; shorter survival with higher adjacent-lung clonality. In adjacent lung, a median about 54 of the top 100 tumor clones were found.

Some clones are missing from TCRdb's copy, which holds only in-frame ones; the method was immunoSEQ multiplex PCR. This table has thousands of clones, less than 25% appearing once. By its share, this clone is medium-sized. What it binds is unknown. With 5 bases removed from V and 2 bases from J, the gap between germline ends came to 13 bases. This CDR3 has 14 residues. The V gene's germline CDR1 is SGHNT and CDR2 YENEEA. The chain joins TRBV11-3 to TRBJ2-7, with D possibly called TRBD1 or TRBD2 (6 bases each). The sequence derives from a male donor older than 55 with stage III squamous cell lung carcinoma. Source: lung tumor tissue, taken before any cancer treatment. In DNA form, the CDR3 reads TGTGCCAGCAGCCACGGGGGCACCCCCTACGAGCAGTACTTC. It translates to CASSHGGTPYEQYF.